The 20 T cell receptor beta chains below were found in one sample sequenced in a study of T cell repertoires in aging, cancer and after chemotherapy. A mixed TRB-A/B primer pool amplified rearranged TRB by multiplex touch-down PCR. MiXCR, applied by TCRdb to the multiplex PCR reads, yields one record per CDR3 protein. The data contain about 9,200 distinct CDR3 sequences, 35% to 50% of them singletons. TCR beta rearrangements were amplified from peripheral blood genomic DNA. The sequenced sample was blood. The receptors derive from a human donor in good health.

The genes are TRBV4-2 and TRBJ2-7; TRBD1 matches 10 bases. V trimming: 0 bases; J trimming: 2 bases; junction bases outside the gene matches: 4. Germline V CDR1 and CDR2: LGHNA, YNFKEQ. There are 16 residues in the CDR3. The CDR3 here is CASSQDEGTGAYEQYF. As DNA, the CDR3 is TGTGCCAGCAGCCAAGATGAGGGGACAGGGGCCTACGAGCAGTACTTC.

The CDR3 DNA reads TGCGCCAGCAGCTTTTCCGGGTTAAACACTGAAGCTTTCTTT. It encodes CASSFSGLNTEAFF. This rearrangement joins TRBV5-1 to TRBJ1-1; D is unclear. Germline-derived CDR1 and CDR2 are SGHRS and YFSETQ. There are 14 residues in the CDR3. Trimming stripped 2 bases from V and 2 bases from J, with 10 bases between.

The V gene is TRBV27, the J gene TRBJ2-7, with TRBD2 matching over 13 bases. Germline-derived CDR1 and CDR2 are MNHEY and SMNVEV (reference sequence). V dropped 3 bases and J dropped 3; count of bases not matched to a gene: 11. The CDR3 runs 18 residues. Written as DNA, the CDR3 is TGTGCCAGCAGTTTCCAGGGACTAGCGGGACCGAGGGGCTACGAGCAGTACTTC. Amino acids: CASSFQGLAGPRGYEQYF.

The chain uses TRBV6-6 and TRBJ2-1; tentative D call: TRBD2 (5 bases). The length of the CDR3 is 16 residues. The V gene lost 1 base and the J gene lost 1 base, with 11 bases spanning the gap. Germline CDR1 reads MNHNY; CDR2 reads SVGAGI (reference sequence). CDR3: CASSYYGLLSYNEQFF. The CDR3 region has the DNA TGTGCCAGCAGTTACTATGGACTGTTATCCTACAATGAGCAGTTCTTC.

J is TRBJ2-7 and V is TRBV6-2 or TRBV6-3; TRBD2 matches at 9 bases. This CDR3 has 16 amino acids. The J segment lost 5 bases and the V segment lost 2 bases, leaving 10 bases of the junction unmatched. Germline CDR1 is MNHEY and CDR2 is SVGEGT. The CDR3 coding sequence is TGTGCCAGCAGTTACGTAAGAGAAGCGGGGGGCCACGAGCAGTACTTC. Translating gives CASSYVREAGGHEQYF.

The chain links TRBV6-1 to TRBJ2-6; D gene uncertain. Germline V gene lookup returns CDR1 MNHNS and CDR2 SASEGT. The CDR3 spans 15 residues. V was pared by 5 bases and J by 0 bases, with 8 bases between. The CDR3 is CASSTRPSGANVLTF. CDR3 DNA: TGTGCCAGCAGTACCAGACCCTCTGGGGCCAACGTCCTGACTTTC.

V is TRBV7-2 and J is TRBJ1-6, with D tentatively TRBD1 (5 bases). CDR3 length: 17 amino acids. With 2 bases removed from V and 3 bases from J, the gap between germline ends came to 14 bases. Germline V gives CDR1 SGHTA, CDR2 FQGNSA. The CDR3 nucleotides read TGTGCCAGCAGCTTAAGGGACGGACCACTCTATAATTCACCCCTCCACTTT. This encodes CASSLRDGPLYNSPLHF.

The chain combines TRBV6-5 with TRBJ1-1; D is ambiguous. The germline V and J ends were trimmed by 6 bases and 5 bases, with 25 bases remaining between them. The CDR3 spans 17 residues. Germline V CDR1 and CDR2: MNHEY, SVGAGI. As DNA, the CDR3 is TGTGCCAGCAGGCCCGGCCCCAGGCCACAACTTCCAACTGAAGCTTTCTTT. This encodes CASRPGPRPQLPTEAFF.

This clonotype ranks as medium-sized. The J gene is TRBJ2-7, the V gene TRBV29-1; D is undetermined. Trimming left V 1 base short and J 5 bases short, with 12 bases between. The CDR3 sequence is 13 residues long. The germline gives CDR1 SQVTM, CDR2 ANQGSEA. The CDR3 DNA reads as TGCAGCGTTGAAGGCCCAAACCAGGACGAGCAGTACTTC. It is translated as CSVEGPNQDEQYF.

This clonotype was counted a few times. The chain is built from TRBV15 and TRBJ2-7, with D hard to call. V lost 3 bases to trimming and J lost 0 bases, with 15 bases between them. The germline V gene encodes CDR1 LNHNV and CDR2 YYDKDF (reference sequence). CDR3 length: 16 residues. DNA of the CDR3: TGTGCCACCAGCAGTCACCCCCGGGCCAGCTCCTACGAGCAGTACTTC. Translated: CATSSHPRASSYEQYF.

The chain carries TRBV13 and TRBJ2-7; TRBD2 is a possible D gene (6 bases). V was pared by 0 bases and J by 4 bases, with 10 bases between. This CDR3 contains 14 residues. The germline V gene encodes CDR1 PRHDT and CDR2 FYEKMQ (reference sequence). CDR3 nucleotides: TGTGCCAGCAGCTTAGGACTAGCAAAGTACGAGCAGTACTTC. This encodes CASSLGLAKYEQYF.

The chain links TRBV27 to TRBJ2-7; D assignment may be TRBD1 or TRBD2 (5 bases each). The germline V gene encodes CDR1 MNHEY and CDR2 SMNVEV (reference sequence). The CDR3 is 12 amino acids. Written as DNA, the CDR3 is TGTGCGGTATCTGGGGGTGTCTACGAGCAGTACTTC. Translation: CAVSGGVYEQYF.

The chain joins TRBV5-6 to TRBJ2-2, with D unresolved. The CDR3 length is 15 residues. Trimming took 0 bases from V and 0 from J, leaving 6 bases between them. CDR1 is SGHDT and CDR2 is YYEEEE in the germline V gene. This CDR3 is CASSLGRTNTGELFF. The CDR3 nucleotides are TGTGCCAGCAGCTTGGGCAGAACGAACACCGGGGAGCTGTTTTTT.

CDR3 residues: CASRRVNEQFF. For the CDR3, the DNA is TGTGCCAGCCGGAGGGTCAATGAGCAGTTCTTC. This chain connects TRBV12-3 or TRBV12-4 to TRBJ2-1; tentative D call: TRBD2 (6 bases). The length of the CDR3 is 11 residues. V was shortened by 8 bases and J by 6 bases, with 8 bases between the two germline ends.

This chain uses TRBV6-5 with TRBJ1-6; 9 nucleotides match TRBD1. V shed 0 bases and J 7 bases; nucleotides not matched to a gene: 10. This CDR3 comprises 18 residues. The germline V gene has CDR1 MNHEY and CDR2 SVGAGI. CDR3: CASSYSTDRGVTNSPLHF. CDR3 DNA sequence: TGTGCCAGCAGTTACTCGACCGACAGGGGGGTCACAAATTCACCCCTCCACTTT.

This clonotype is labeled as medium-sized. The rearrangement uses TRBV29-1 and TRBJ2-3; D might be TRBD1 (6 bases). Germline V CDR1 and CDR2: SQVTM, ANQGSEA. The CDR3 is 12 amino acids. V was cut by 7 bases and J by 9 bases, with 17 bases left in between. For the CDR3, the DNA is TGCAGCGACTCCTTAGGGGGTGACACGCAGTATTTT. Its protein is CSDSLGGDTQYF.

Only a few counts were recorded for this clonotype. The chain couples TRBV13 to TRBJ1-1, with D perhaps matching TRBD1 (6 bases). V was clipped by 6 bases and J by 3 bases, with 14 bases between them. The length of the CDR3 is 14 residues. The V gene's germline CDR1 is PRHDT and CDR2 FYEKMQ (reference sequence). The CDR3 loop is CASRVGGEDTEAFF. The CDR3, as DNA: TGTGCCAGCAGGGTAGGGGGTGAGGACACTGAAGCTTTCTTT. The entire variable domain, with the rest obtained from reference TRBV13 and TRBJ1-1, is as follows: AAGVIQSPRHLIKEKRETATLKCYPIPRHDTVYWYQQGPGQDPQFLISFYEKMQSDKGSIPDRFSAQQFSDYHSELNMSSLELGDSALYFCASRVGGEDTEAFFGQGTRLTVV.

The genes are TRBV11-3 and TRBJ2-7; D gene unclear. This CDR3 spans 12 amino acids. The germline gives CDR1 SGHNT, CDR2 YENEEA. Trimming removed 10 bases from V and 5 bases from J, with 15 bases in between. CDR3 in DNA: TGTGCCACCTCGAACATCCTCGACGAGCAGTACTTC. The encoded protein is CATSNILDEQYF.

The chain links TRBV5-1 to TRBJ2-5; 11 bases are a match to TRBD1. Germline CDR1 and CDR2: SGHRS and YFSETQ. The ends lost 4 bases at V and 4 bases at J; junction bases unmatched: 6. The CDR3 sequence is 15 residues long. As DNA, the CDR3 is TGCGCCAGCAGCCCCGGGACAGGGGGACGAGAGACCCAGTACTTC. Its protein is CASSPGTGGRETQYF.

This clonotype was seen more than once but under ten times. The rearrangement uses TRBV7-2 and TRBJ2-3; 9 bases align to TRBD1. V gave up 7 bases and J gave up 5 bases; unmatched junction bases: 16. Germline V gene data show CDR1 as SGHTA and CDR2 as FQGNSA. The CDR3 sequence is 17 residues long. CDR3 loop: CASILRPGDRVEDTQYF. The CDR3 DNA is TGTGCCAGCATCCTCAGACCGGGGGACAGGGTCGAAGATACGCAGTATTTT.